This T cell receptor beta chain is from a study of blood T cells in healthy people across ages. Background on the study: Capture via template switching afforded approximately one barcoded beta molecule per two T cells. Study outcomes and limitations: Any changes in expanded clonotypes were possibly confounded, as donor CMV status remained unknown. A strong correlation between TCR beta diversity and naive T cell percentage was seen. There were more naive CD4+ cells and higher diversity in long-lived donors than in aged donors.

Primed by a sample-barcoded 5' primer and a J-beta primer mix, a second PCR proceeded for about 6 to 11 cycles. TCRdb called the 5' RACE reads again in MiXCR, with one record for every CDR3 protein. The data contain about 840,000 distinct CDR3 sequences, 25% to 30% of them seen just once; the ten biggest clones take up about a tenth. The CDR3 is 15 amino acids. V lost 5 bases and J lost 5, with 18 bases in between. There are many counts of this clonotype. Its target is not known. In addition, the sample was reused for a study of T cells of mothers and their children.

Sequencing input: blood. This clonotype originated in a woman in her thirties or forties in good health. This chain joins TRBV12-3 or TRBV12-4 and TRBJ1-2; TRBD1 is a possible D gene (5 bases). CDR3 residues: CASSAWDGQRYGYTF. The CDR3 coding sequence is TGTGCCAGCAGTGCGTGGGACGGACAACGATATGGCTACACCTTC.